This T cell receptor (beta chain) was captured by sequencing in a study of T cells after posttransplantation cyclophosphamide. General observations from the study: Later blood repertoires were often dominated by clones from the donor CD8+ memory compartment.

As for this clone: The antigen is undetermined.

Trimming at V came to 6 bases and at J to 0 bases, leaving 10 bases not matched to a gene. CDR3 size: 17 residues. Cyclophosphamide on days +3 and +4 followed busulfan-fludarabine conditioning and a marrow graft. Measured with immunoSEQ multiplex PCR; TCRdb has only the in-frame clones, and not every one. Recorded here are roughly 8,000 clones, none singletons. This clonotype was sampled from a young adult male patient who received an allogeneic stem cell transplant from an unrelated donor, was CMV-positive, and had acute and chronic GVHD. Some of these T cells may belong to the graft donor. The source material was PBMCs, sampled after an allogeneic stem cell transplant with post-transplant cyclophosphamide. The genes are TRBV12-3 or TRBV12-4 and TRBJ2-3; 9 bases map to TRBD1. In DNA, the CDR3 is TGTGCCAGCAGGCCGGGACAGGGATTAATTAGCACAGATACGCAGTATTTT. This encodes CASRPGQGLISTDTQYF.